The clone carrying this T cell receptor (beta chain) was seen a single time. The CDR3 sequence is 11 residues long. The V gene's germline CDR1 is SGHDT and CDR2 YYEEEE. V lost 3 bases and J lost 5, with 4 bases in between. This sample is part of a study of shared clonotypes between healthy human individuals. Produced via immunoSEQ multiplex PCR; TCRdb's table is partial and in-frame only. The data show 470,000 or so clones, around 73% seen once. This chain connects TRBV5-6 to TRBJ2-3, with unresolved D. The origin of this receptor is a middle-aged woman in good health. Some clones in this sample may be carry-over from other donors' samples. The sequencing input was PBMCs. CDR3 in DNA: TGTGCCAGCAGCTCGAAAGATACGCAGTATTTT. It is translated as CASSSKDTQYF.